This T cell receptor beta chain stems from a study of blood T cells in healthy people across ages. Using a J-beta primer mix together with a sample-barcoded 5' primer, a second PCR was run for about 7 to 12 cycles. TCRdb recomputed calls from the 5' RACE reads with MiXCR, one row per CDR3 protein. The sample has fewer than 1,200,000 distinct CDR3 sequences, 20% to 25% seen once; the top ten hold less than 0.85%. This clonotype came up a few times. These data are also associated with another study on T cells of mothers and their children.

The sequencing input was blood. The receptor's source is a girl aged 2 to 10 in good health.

The CDR3 protein is CASWTAERMNEQFF. The CDR3 nucleotides are TGTGCCAGCTGGACGGCGGAACGGATGAATGAGCAGTTCTTC. The V and J genes are TRBV6-1 and TRBJ2-1; D gene uncertain. CDR1 and CDR2 from the germline V gene are MNHNS and SASEGT. V dropped 8 bases and J dropped 7 bases, with 18 bases sitting between them. The length of the CDR3 is 14 residues.